These T cell receptor beta chains were read from a single sample in a study of read filtering for tumor transcriptome and immune sequencing. TCRdb reanalysed the reads using MiXCR and keeps one entry per CDR3 protein. The sample contains 62,000 or so distinct CDR3 sequences, about 15% of which appear only once. What was sequenced was a population of CD138-negative cells sorted from bone marrow. These receptor sequences come from a donor aged 40 or older with multiple myeloma. The CDR3 runs from the conserved cysteine through the conserved F or W. Fields, in order: J gene, clone size, V gene, D gene, CDR3 DNA, CDR3 protein. D genes are given only for firm matches. Some rows have no size entry. The others give once, few or many, or a class for an expanded clone.

j_gene: TRBJ1-3
abundance: many
v_gene: TRBV27
d_gene: NA
CDR3nt: TGTGCCAGCAGTTCAGCAACCTCTGGAAACACCATATATTTT
CDR3aa: CASSSATSGNTIYF

j_gene: TRBJ1-5
abundance: few
v_gene: TRBV3-1
d_gene: NA
CDR3nt: TGTGCCAGCAGCCAAGTCCAGGCGGTTCAGCCCCAGCATTTT
CDR3aa: CASSQVQAVQPQHF

j_gene: TRBJ2-1
abundance: many
v_gene: TRBV6-6
d_gene: NA
CDR3nt: TGTGCCAGCAGTTACCCCCCCGTAGCGCAAAACAATGAGCAGTTCTTC
CDR3aa: CASSYPPVAQNNEQFF

j_gene: TRBJ2-2
abundance: few
v_gene: TRBV19
d_gene: TRBD1
CDR3nt: TGTGCCAGTAGTAAACAGACAGGGACGAACACCGGGGAGCTGTTTTTT
CDR3aa: CASSKQTGTNTGELFF

j_gene: TRBJ2-7
abundance: NA
v_gene: TRBV29-1
d_gene: TRBD2
CDR3nt: TGCAGCGTTGAGCCGGGACTAGCGGGGTCCTACGAGCAGTACTTC
CDR3aa: CSVEPGLAGSYEQYF

j_gene: TRBJ2-5
abundance: many
v_gene: TRBV6-6
d_gene: NA
CDR3nt: TGTGCCAGTAGGAGGGGAAGGGAGACCCAGTACTTC
CDR3aa: CASRRGRETQYF

j_gene: TRBJ2-5
abundance: NA
v_gene: TRBV12-3/TRBV12-4
d_gene: NA
CDR3nt: TGTGCCAGCAGTTTAATCAAGGGGTACCAAGAGACCCAGTACTTC
CDR3aa: CASSLIKGYQETQYF

j_gene: TRBJ2-2
abundance: many
v_gene: TRBV9
d_gene: NA
CDR3nt: TGTGCCAGCAGCGCGGACACCGGGGAGCTGTTTTTT
CDR3aa: CASSADTGELFF

j_gene: TRBJ2-2
abundance: many
v_gene: TRBV6-5
d_gene: NA
CDR3nt: TGTGCCAGCAGTTACGGGGGGCTTTCCAACACCGGGGAGCTGTTTTTT
CDR3aa: CASSYGGLSNTGELFF

j_gene: TRBJ2-7
abundance: many
v_gene: TRBV20-1
d_gene: TRBD2
CDR3nt: TGCAGTTCCATCGGGACTAGCGGGAGAGCATACGAGCAGTACTTC
CDR3aa: CSSIGTSGRAYEQYF

j_gene: TRBJ2-1
abundance: many
v_gene: TRBV20-1
d_gene: TRBD1
CDR3nt: TGCAGTGCTAGTAAGACAGGGGGATTTTCCGATGAGCAGTTCTTC
CDR3aa: CSASKTGGFSDEQFF

j_gene: TRBJ2-1
abundance: many
v_gene: TRBV7-3
d_gene: TRBD2
CDR3nt: TGTGCCAGCAGCTTAGACGGGAGGAGCTCCTACAATGAGCAGTTCTTC
CDR3aa: CASSLDGRSSYNEQFF

j_gene: TRBJ2-1
abundance: NA
v_gene: TRBV20-1
d_gene: TRBD2
CDR3nt: TGCAGCGCTGGGAGACTAGCGGTTTACAATGAGCAGTTCTTC
CDR3aa: CSAGRLAVYNEQFF

j_gene: TRBJ2-2
abundance: many
v_gene: TRBV29-1
d_gene: NA
CDR3nt: TGCAGCGTTGTCTCCGGCCTCGCGAACACCGGGGAGCTGTTTTTT
CDR3aa: CSVVSGLANTGELFF

j_gene: TRBJ1-1
abundance: many
v_gene: TRBV30
d_gene: NA
CDR3nt: TGTGCCTGGGCAGGAACCATGCACACTGAAGCTTTCTTT
CDR3aa: CAWAGTMHTEAFF

j_gene: TRBJ2-1
abundance: NA
v_gene: TRBV6-2/TRBV6-3
d_gene: NA
CDR3nt: TGTGCCAGTACCTCAGGAACTTACAATGAGCAGTTCTTC
CDR3aa: CASTSGTYNEQFF

j_gene: TRBJ1-1
abundance: many
v_gene: TRBV20-1
d_gene: TRBD1
CDR3nt: TGCAGTGCTAGAGACGAACAGGGGGCGCGACAAACTGAAGCTTTCTTT
CDR3aa: CSARDEQGARQTEAFF

j_gene: TRBJ2-3
abundance: many
v_gene: TRBV4-3
d_gene: TRBD1
CDR3nt: TGCGCCAGCAGCCTGTCGCAGGGGGCAGATACGCAGTATTTT
CDR3aa: CASSLSQGADTQYF

j_gene: TRBJ2-6
abundance: many
v_gene: TRBV24-1
d_gene: TRBD1
CDR3nt: TGTGCCACCAGTGATCGGGACAGGGGCTCTGGGGCCAACGTCCTGACTTTC
CDR3aa: CATSDRDRGSGANVLTF

j_gene: TRBJ2-7
abundance: many
v_gene: TRBV12-3/TRBV12-4
d_gene: TRBD1
CDR3nt: TGTGCCAGCAGGCCTCCGGACAGGGGCTACGAGCAGTACTTC
CDR3aa: CASRPPDRGYEQYF

j_gene: TRBJ2-5
abundance: many
v_gene: TRBV20-1
d_gene: NA
CDR3nt: TGCAGTGCTGCCATATCAGACACCACCCAAGAGACCCAGTACTTC
CDR3aa: CSAAISDTTQETQYF

j_gene: TRBJ1-5
abundance: many
v_gene: TRBV29-1
d_gene: TRBD1
CDR3nt: TGCAGCGTTGCCGGGACAGGGGGTCAGCCCCAGCATTTT
CDR3aa: CSVAGTGGQPQHF

j_gene: TRBJ2-7
abundance: many
v_gene: TRBV12-3/TRBV12-4
d_gene: TRBD2
CDR3nt: TGTGCCAGCAGTTTAGCGGGAGGGCCCTCCTACGAGCAGTACTTC
CDR3aa: CASSLAGGPSYEQYF

j_gene: TRBJ2-1
abundance: many
v_gene: TRBV30
d_gene: TRBD2
CDR3nt: TGTGCCTGGAGTGTCGGGACTAGCGCCTACAATGAGCAGTTCTTC
CDR3aa: CAWSVGTSAYNEQFF

j_gene: TRBJ2-2
abundance: few
v_gene: TRBV15
d_gene: NA
CDR3nt: TGTGCCACCCGGCGGACCGGGGAGCTGTTTTTT
CDR3aa: CATRRTGELFF

j_gene: TRBJ1-1
abundance: many
v_gene: TRBV7-9
d_gene: NA
CDR3nt: TGTGCCAGTCGGCTCGGGGGGGGCAAGAACACTGAAGCTTTCTTT
CDR3aa: CASRLGGGKNTEAFF

j_gene: TRBJ2-7
abundance: many
v_gene: TRBV29-1
d_gene: TRBD1
CDR3nt: TGCAGCGTTGGATCGGGACAGGGTTTGTCCTACGAGCAGTACTTC
CDR3aa: CSVGSGQGLSYEQYF

j_gene: TRBJ2-1
abundance: many
v_gene: TRBV30
d_gene: TRBD2
CDR3nt: TGTGCCTGGAGTGTAGGGACTAACAATGAGCAGTTCTTC
CDR3aa: CAWSVGTNNEQFF

j_gene: TRBJ2-7
abundance: NA
v_gene: TRBV12-5
d_gene: TRBD1
CDR3nt: TGTGCTAGTGGGTGGGACAGCTCCTACGAGCAGTACTTC
CDR3aa: CASGWDSSYEQYF

j_gene: TRBJ1-2
abundance: many
v_gene: TRBV2
d_gene: TRBD1
CDR3nt: TGTGCCAGCAGTGAAGAGGACAGGGGCTACACCTTC
CDR3aa: CASSEEDRGYTF

j_gene: TRBJ2-7
abundance: NA
v_gene: TRBV4-1
d_gene: NA
CDR3nt: TGCGCCAGCAGCCAAGCCGGGGGGCACTACGAGCAGTACTTC
CDR3aa: CASSQAGGHYEQYF

j_gene: TRBJ2-1
abundance: NA
v_gene: TRBV6-2/TRBV6-3
d_gene: TRBD2
CDR3nt: TGTGCCAGCAGGCCCCCTTGGGGAGGGATCTACAATGAGCAGTTCTTC
CDR3aa: CASRPPWGGIYNEQFF

j_gene: TRBJ2-1
abundance: many
v_gene: TRBV7-2
d_gene: NA
CDR3nt: TGTGCCAGCAGCTTAGAACGTACTGAGCAGTTCTTC
CDR3aa: CASSLERTEQFF

j_gene: TRBJ2-3
abundance: NA
v_gene: TRBV7-9
d_gene: TRBD1
CDR3nt: TGTGCCAGCAGCACGGACAGGGGCACAGATACGCAGTATTTT
CDR3aa: CASSTDRGTDTQYF

j_gene: TRBJ2-1
abundance: many
v_gene: TRBV12-3/TRBV12-4
d_gene: TRBD1
CDR3nt: TGTGCCAGTGGGGACAGGGGATACAATGAGCAGTTCTTC
CDR3aa: CASGDRGYNEQFF

j_gene: TRBJ2-3
abundance: many
v_gene: TRBV7-9
d_gene: NA
CDR3nt: TGTGCCAGCAGCTCCCGGGGCGCGGGCAAAGATACGCAGTATTTT
CDR3aa: CASSSRGAGKDTQYF

j_gene: TRBJ2-3
abundance: many
v_gene: TRBV12-3/TRBV12-4
d_gene: NA
CDR3nt: TGTGCCAGCAGTTTGTCGACCGCAGCTCGGACAGATACGCAGTATTTT
CDR3aa: CASSLSTAARTDTQYF

j_gene: TRBJ1-5
abundance: many
v_gene: TRBV7-9
d_gene: NA
CDR3nt: TGTGCCAGCAGCTTAGCGGGTAGGGTTGGCAATCAGCCCCAGCATTTT
CDR3aa: CASSLAGRVGNQPQHF

j_gene: TRBJ2-7
abundance: many
v_gene: TRBV20-1
d_gene: NA
CDR3nt: TGCAGTGCGAGACCAAATACCTACGAGCAGTACTTC
CDR3aa: CSARPNTYEQYF

j_gene: TRBJ1-5
abundance: many
v_gene: TRBV7-8
d_gene: TRBD1
CDR3nt: TGTGCCAGCAGCTTAGTCGTCGGGACAGGTTTCAATCAGCCCCAGCATTTT
CDR3aa: CASSLVVGTGFNQPQHF

j_gene: TRBJ1-1
abundance: many
v_gene: TRBV28
d_gene: NA
CDR3nt: TGTGCCAGCAGTTTTGCGGGACAGAACACTGAAGCTTTCTTT
CDR3aa: CASSFAGQNTEAFF

j_gene: TRBJ2-3
abundance: many
v_gene: TRBV29-1
d_gene: NA
CDR3nt: TGCAGCGTTTGGAGGGGCGGCACAGATACGCAGTATTTT
CDR3aa: CSVWRGGTDTQYF

j_gene: TRBJ2-6
abundance: many
v_gene: TRBV28
d_gene: NA
CDR3nt: TGTGCCAGCAGTTCGTGGTACTCTGGGGCCAACGTCCTGACTTTC
CDR3aa: CASSSWYSGANVLTF

j_gene: TRBJ2-2
abundance: NA
v_gene: TRBV28
d_gene: NA
CDR3nt: TGTGCCAGCAGTTCCCCTGGGGAGCCTATTATCACCGGGGAGCTGTTTTTT
CDR3aa: CASSSPGEPIITGELFF

j_gene: TRBJ1-2
abundance: NA
v_gene: TRBV19
d_gene: NA
CDR3nt: TGTGCCAGTAGTATCGGGAGTGGCTACACCTTC
CDR3aa: CASSIGSGYTF

j_gene: TRBJ1-1
abundance: many
v_gene: TRBV25-1
d_gene: NA
CDR3nt: TGTGCCAGCAGTGAAAGCCTCACTGAAGCTTTCTTT
CDR3aa: CASSESLTEAFF

j_gene: TRBJ2-3
abundance: many
v_gene: TRBV5-6
d_gene: TRBD1
CDR3nt: TGTGCCAGCAGCTCCGGGACAGGGGGCCTTCGCACAGATACGCAGTATTTT
CDR3aa: CASSSGTGGLRTDTQYF

j_gene: TRBJ1-1
abundance: many
v_gene: TRBV10-3
d_gene: NA
CDR3nt: TGTGCCATCAGTGAAGGACCGAACACTGAAGCTTTCTTT
CDR3aa: CAISEGPNTEAFF

j_gene: TRBJ2-1
abundance: NA
v_gene: TRBV6-6
d_gene: NA
CDR3nt: TGCGCCAGCAGGGGAGTTTTAATACGGGAGCCTAACAATGAGCGGTTCTTC
CDR3aa: CASRGVLIREPNNERFF

j_gene: TRBJ2-1
abundance: many
v_gene: TRBV7-8
d_gene: NA
CDR3nt: TGTGCCAGCAGCTTAGGTGCCGGGCTTTCCTACAATGAGCAGTTCTTC
CDR3aa: CASSLGAGLSYNEQFF

j_gene: TRBJ2-1
abundance: many
v_gene: TRBV6-2/TRBV6-3
d_gene: NA
CDR3nt: TGTGCCAGCAGGTACCTAGGTGAGCAGTTCTTC
CDR3aa: CASRYLGEQFF